This T cell receptor (beta chain) originates from a study of PD-1 blockade in mismatch repair-deficient tumors. This clone was seen once. The repertoire was sequenced with immunoSEQ multiplex PCR; TCRdb's copy has only in-frame clones and lacks some. The sample contains more than 50,000 clones, about 91% of which appear only once. V gave up 5 bases and J gave up 4 bases; unmatched junction bases: 11. CDR1 and CDR2 from the germline V gene are LNHDA and SQIVND (reference sequence). The CDR3 spans 16 residues. The sequence was collected from an adult with mismatch repair-deficient cancer. This chain joins TRBV19 and TRBJ2-1; 7 nucleotides align to TRBD2. The sample was peripheral blood, taken 52 weeks after starting pembrolizumab. DNA for the CDR3: TGTGCCAGTAGTCCCCTGAGGGCGGGGGATTACAATGAGCAGTTCTTC. This encodes CASSPLRAGDYNEQFF.